What follows are 30 T cell receptor beta chains derived from one specimen sequenced in a study of CD8+ T cells in alopecia areata. Extracted RNA was reverse transcribed into cDNA, the sequencing template. Sequenced by immunoSEQ multiplex PCR; TCRdb stores in-frame clones only, minus some. Here the sample spans over 120,000 clones, about 51% being singletons. As to treatment: oral pan-JAK inhibitor, 5-10 mg twice daily. The sequencing here drew on CD8+ T cells sorted from blood, taken at week 4, from a patient treated with tofacitinib. The origin of the receptors is a human donor with alopecia areata.

The J gene is TRBJ2-7, the V gene TRBV6-5; D not certain. The V end lost 4 bases, the J end lost 7 bases, and 23 bases lay between the germline ends. The CDR3 has 16 amino acids. From germline, CDR1 is MNHEY and CDR2 SVGAGI. The chain's CDR3 is CASSSQLMKGDSEQYF. The CDR3 nucleotides are TGTGCCAGCAGTTCCCAATTAATGAAGGGCGATTCGGAGCAGTACTTC.

The chain has TRBV6-1 and TRBJ2-7; no definite D call. V was pared by 5 bases and J by 4 bases, with 9 bases between. From germline, CDR1 is MNHNS and CDR2 SASEGT. CDR3 size: 12 residues. CDR3 in amino acids: CASSSPGYEQYF. The CDR3 coding sequence is TGTGCCAGCAGTTCTCCGGGTTACGAGCAGTACTTC.

The chain couples TRBV5-6 to TRBJ1-2; D is unclear. Germline assignment: CDR1 SGHDT and CDR2 YYEEEE. This CDR3 has 14 amino acids. Trimming took off 0 bases at V and 4 bases at J, with 10 bases between the two ends. The CDR3 region is CASSLDSSPYGYTF. As DNA, the CDR3 is TGTGCCAGCAGCTTGGACAGCTCACCCTATGGCTACACCTTC.

The J gene is TRBJ2-7, the V gene TRBV4-1, with a possible D match to TRBD2 (7 bases). V lost 0 bases, J lost 7 bases, and 10 bases lay in between. The CDR3 consists of 13 residues. Looked up from germline, CDR1 is MGHRA and CDR2 is YSYEKL. DNA for the CDR3: TGCGCCAGCAGCCAAGAGCGGGGGCGGGAGCAGTACTTC. This sequence encodes CASSQERGREQYF.

V and J are TRBV11-3 and TRBJ2-3; D is ambiguous. Germline V lookup: CDR1 SGHNT, CDR2 YENEEA. The length of the CDR3 is 14 residues. V was cut by 2 bases and J by 2 bases, with 8 bases left in between. As DNA, the CDR3 is TGTGCCAGCAGCTTAAAGACGTCCACAGATACGCAGTATTTT. It is translated as CASSLKTSTDTQYF.

This clone was seen repeatedly, ten times or more. V is TRBV15 and J is TRBJ1-1; D possibly corresponds to TRBD1 (5 bases). The CDR3 sequence is 13 residues long. The germline V gene encodes CDR1 LNHNV and CDR2 YYDKDF (reference sequence). The V gene lost 1 base and the J gene lost 3 bases, with 6 bases spanning the gap. The DNA of the CDR3 is TGTGCCACCAGCAGAGTAGGGGACACTGAAGCTTTCTTT. This gives the protein CATSRVGDTEAFF.

The rearrangement joins TRBV13 to TRBJ1-1; D is unresolved. The ends were cut back, 2 bases at V and 0 bases at J, with 10 bases in the middle. Germline V lookup: CDR1 PRHDT, CDR2 FYEKMQ (reference sequence). The length of the CDR3 is 15 residues. DNA for the CDR3: TGTGCCAGCAGCTTACCACCGGCGGTGAACACTGAAGCTTTCTTT. It is translated as CASSLPPAVNTEAFF.

This clone was detected only a few times. The genes are TRBV5-1 and TRBJ1-2; possible D gene TRBD1, 5 bases. The CDR3 extends over 14 amino acids. Trimming stripped 4 bases from V and 5 bases from J, with 15 bases between. Germline V gene lookup returns CDR1 SGHRS and CDR2 YFSETQ. This CDR3 is CASSETGTAYGYTF. DNA of the CDR3: TGCGCCAGCAGCGAAACCGGGACGGCATATGGCTACACCTTC. The variable domain in full, completed from reference TRBV5-1 and TRBJ1-2, reads KAGVTQTPRYLIKTRGQQVTLSCSPISGHRSVSWYQQTPGQGLQFLFEYFSETQRNKGNFPGRFSGRQFSNSRSEMNVSTLELGDSALYLCASSETGTAYGYTFGSGTRLTVV.

There are a few counts of this clone. The J gene is TRBJ2-3, the V gene TRBV5-5; D ambiguous. V was shortened by 1 base and J by 7 bases, with 16 bases between the two germline ends. The CDR3 consists of 15 residues. Per the germline V gene, CDR1 is SGHKS and CDR2 is YYEKEE (reference sequence). CDR3 region: CASSLFIPSGHTQYF. As DNA, the CDR3 is TGTGCCAGCAGCTTGTTTATCCCCAGTGGGCATACGCAGTATTTT.

The chain recombines TRBV10-3 with TRBJ2-3; D possibly corresponds to TRBD1 (5 bases). The V and J ends lost 0 bases and 2 bases respectively, with 9 bases between them. Germline CDR1 is ENHRY and CDR2 is SYGVKD. The CDR3 sequence is 15 residues long. The CDR3 spells CAISESMGPTDTQYF. CDR3 bases: TGTGCCATCAGTGAGTCGATGGGGCCCACAGATACGCAGTATTTT.

This chain joins TRBV23-1 and TRBJ2-1; D not resolved. TRBV23-1 is treated as an ORF (open reading frame) with a function not yet certain. The CDR3 covers 12 residues. Between the trimmed V and J ends, which lost 4 bases and 10 bases, there was a span of 11 bases. The CDR3 DNA is TGCGCCAGCAGTCGCGCCGTGCGGGAGCAGTTCTTC. Its translation: CASSRAVREQFF.

The rearrangement joins TRBV9 to TRBJ1-1; 8 bases are a match to TRBD1. The CDR3 is 13 residues long. The ends lost 4 bases at V and 4 bases at J; junction bases unmatched: 3. In germline, CDR1 is SGDLS, CDR2 YYNGEE. CDR3 region: CASSLTGGTEAFF. As DNA, the CDR3 is TGTGCCAGCAGCCTCACAGGGGGCACTGAAGCTTTCTTT.

The chain is built from TRBV7-9 and TRBJ2-3; 8 bases are a match to TRBD1. The germline V gene encodes CDR1 SEHNR and CDR2 FQNEAQ (reference sequence). Trimming removed 2 bases from V and 3 bases from J; junction bases left unmatched: 7. The CDR3 extends over 16 amino acids. For the CDR3, the DNA is TGTGCCAGCAGCTTAACTTCAGGGGGCTGGACAGATACGCAGTATTTT. Translated, it gives CASSLTSGGWTDTQYF.

This rearrangement joins TRBV9 to TRBJ2-5; unclear D gene. The germline V gene has CDR1 SGDLS and CDR2 YYNGEE. CDR3 size: 13 residues. Trimming removed 3 bases at V and 4 bases at J, with 10 bases between. The CDR3 spells CASSAVYGETQYF. Written as DNA, the CDR3 is TGTGCCAGCAGCGCTGTTTATGGAGAGACCCAGTACTTC. The full variable domain, completed using reference TRBV9 and TRBJ2-5, is DSGVTQTPKHLITATGQRVTLRCSPRSGDLSVYWYQQSLDQGLQFLIQYYNGEERAKGNILERFSAQQFPDLHSELNLSSLELGDSALYFCASSAVYGETQYFGPGTRLLVL.

The chain joins TRBV27 to TRBJ1-1; a possible D gene is TRBD1 (6 bases). CDR3 length equals 12 residues. Per germline, CDR1 MNHEY and CDR2 SMNVEV (reference sequence). Deletions cut 4 bases from V and 6 bases from J, with 9 bases between. The CDR3 coding sequence is TGTGCCAGCAGTTCCGGGGGCCCTGAAGCTTTCTTT. It yields the protein CASSSGGPEAFF.

The table lists this clone with a few counts. The V call is TRBV10-3, the J call TRBJ1-5; 7 bases map to TRBD1. The V segment lost 2 bases and the J segment 7 bases; nucleotides outside the gene matches: 5. The CDR3 sequence is 14 residues long. Germline-derived CDR1 and CDR2 are ENHRY and SYGVKD. The CDR3 loop is CAISEGQVNQPQHF. The DNA of the CDR3 is TGTGCCATCAGTGAGGGACAGGTTAACCAGCCCCAGCATTTT.

The chain uses TRBV7-9 and TRBJ2-1; D perhaps matches TRBD1 (6 bases). Germline V gene sequence: CDR1 SEHNR, CDR2 FQNEAQ (reference sequence). V lost 3 bases and J 1 base, leaving 7 bases between the germline ends. This CDR3 region has 14 residues. Here the CDR3 DNA reads TGTGCCAGCAGCTTTACAGGGTCCTACAATGAGCAGTTCTTC. The encoded protein is CASSFTGSYNEQFF.

The gene calls are TRBV13 and TRBJ2-4; D might be TRBD1 (6 bases). The CDR3 consists of 12 residues. V lost 6 bases and J 6 bases, leaving 9 bases between the germline ends. Germline CDR1 PRHDT, CDR2 FYEKMQ (reference sequence). CDR3 sequence (DNA): TGTGCCAGCAGTTTACAGGGAAACATTCAGTACTTC. This encodes CASSLQGNIQYF.

For this clone: Different DNA sequences within this sample yield the same CDR3. V and J are TRBV27 and TRBJ2-6; D uncertain. The CDR3 extends over 14 amino acids. V lost 0 bases to trimming and J lost 1 base, with 1 base between them. Germline V gives CDR1 MNHEY, CDR2 SMNVEV (reference sequence). CDR3 in amino acids: CASSLSSGANVLTF. The CDR3 DNA reads as TGTGCCAGCAGTTTATCATCTGGGGCCAACGTCCTGACTTTC.

This clone was counted only a few times. V usage is TRBV27 and J usage is TRBJ1-1; TRBD1 matches 7 bases. Trimming took 5 bases from V and 5 from J; bases not matched to a gene: 8. The CDR3 sequence is 14 residues long. CDR1 and CDR2 (germline): MNHEY, SMNVEV (reference sequence). CDR3 DNA sequence: TGTGCCAGCAGTCTAACGACAGGGCTGACTGAAGCTTTCTTT. The encoded protein is CASSLTTGLTEAFF.

This clone was counted only a few times. The CDR3 bases are TGCGCCAGCAGCTTGGGGACAGGATACGAGCAGTACTTC. Its translation is CASSLGTGYEQYF. This rearrangement joins TRBV5-1 to TRBJ2-7; TRBD1 matches at 7 bases. The CDR3 runs to 13 residues. V shed 0 bases and J 4 bases; nucleotides not matched to a gene: 1. CDR1 and CDR2 (germline): SGHRS, YFSETQ.

This clone occurred a few times. The chain is built from TRBV7-9 and TRBJ2-1; 8 bases match TRBD2. The J segment lost 5 bases and the V segment lost 7 bases, leaving 10 bases of the junction unmatched. The V gene's germline CDR1 is SEHNR and CDR2 FQNEAQ (reference sequence). The CDR3 is 15 residues long. The DNA of the CDR3 is TGTGCCAGCACACCGCGGACTAGCAATAACAATGAGCAGTTCTTC. This translates into CASTPRTSNNNEQFF.

The gene calls are TRBV12-5 and TRBJ2-7; unclear D gene. The germline V gene encodes CDR1 LGHNT and CDR2 FRNRAP. The V gene lost 7 bases and the J gene lost 3 bases, with 10 bases spanning the gap. The CDR3 length is 12 residues. The CDR3 spells CASAWSYYEQYF. The CDR3 coding sequence is TGTGCTAGTGCCTGGAGTTACTACGAGCAGTACTTC.

The gene calls are TRBV15 and TRBJ1-5, with a possible D match to TRBD1 (6 bases). The CDR3 runs 15 residues. The V gene lost 0 bases and the J gene lost 7 bases, with 13 bases spanning the gap. The germline CDR1 and CDR2 sequences are LNHNV and YYDKDF (reference sequence). CDR3 sequence reads: CATSRDRGAGQPQHF. The CDR3 bases are TGTGCCACCAGCAGAGATCGGGGGGCAGGACAGCCCCAGCATTTT.

The chain joins TRBV9 to TRBJ2-2; weak D call: TRBD2 (5 bases). CDR1 SGDLS and CDR2 YYNGEE come from the germline V gene. The length of the CDR3 is 12 residues. Trimming removed 4 bases at V and 7 bases at J, with 8 bases between. DNA for the CDR3: TGTGCCAGCAGCCCAGGAGGCGGGGAGCTGTTTTTT. It translates to CASSPGGGELFF.

This clone has a handful of counts. The chain employs TRBV5-1 and TRBJ2-7; TRBD1 matches 10 bases. CDR3 length: 15 amino acids. CDR1 is SGHRS and CDR2 is YFSETQ in the germline V gene. After removal of 3 bases from V and 4 bases from J, the junction contained 7 bases not matched to a gene. The CDR3 loop reads CASSWMTGGGYEQYF. The DNA of the CDR3 is TGCGCCAGCAGCTGGATGACAGGGGGCGGGTACGAGCAGTACTTC.

This sequence joins TRBV7-9 and TRBJ2-7, with 9 bases that match TRBD2. V lost 2 bases and J lost 7; bases outside the gene matches: 9. The germline gives CDR1 SEHNR, CDR2 FQNEAQ (reference sequence). The CDR3 is 15 amino acids. The CDR3 spells CASSLRTSDRVEQYF. CDR3 bases: TGTGCCAGCAGCTTAAGGACTAGCGACCGGGTGGAGCAGTACTTC. The full variable domain, with the rest looked up from reference TRBV7-9 and TRBJ2-7, is DTGVSQNPRHKITKRGQNVTFRCDPISEHNRLYWYRQTLGQGPEFLTYFQNEAQLEKSRLLSDRFSAERPKGSFSTLEIQRTEQGDSAMYLCASSLRTSDRVEQYFGPGTRLTVT.

There are a few counts of this clone. The J gene is TRBJ1-1, the V gene TRBV10-3, with TRBD1 as a possible D gene (5 bases). V dropped 2 bases and J dropped 1 base, with 14 bases sitting between them. This CDR3 has 16 residues. Per germline, CDR1 ENHRY and CDR2 SYGVKD. The CDR3 coding sequence is TGTGCCATCAGTGAGCGCAGGGAAGCAACGAACACTGAAGCTTTCTTT. Translating gives CAISERREATNTEAFF.

The chain joins TRBV4-1 to TRBJ2-7, with 10 bases identical to TRBD2. This CDR3 is built from 16 residues. From germline, CDR1 is MGHRA and CDR2 YSYEKL. The V gene end was trimmed by 3 bases and the J gene end by 0 bases; junction bases not matched to a gene: 5. This chain's CDR3 is CASSQASGGASYEQYF. CDR3 sequence (DNA): TGCGCCAGCAGCCAGGCAAGCGGGGGGGCCTCCTACGAGCAGTACTTC.

V is TRBV27 and J is TRBJ2-3; 7 nucleotides line up with TRBD1. The CDR3 sequence is 14 residues long. V shed 3 bases and J 6 bases; nucleotides not matched to a gene: 6. Germline assignment: CDR1 MNHEY and CDR2 SMNVEV (reference sequence). Here the CDR3 reads CASSFRQGEDTQYF. The CDR3, as DNA: TGTGCCAGCAGTTTTCGACAGGGAGAGGATACGCAGTATTTT.